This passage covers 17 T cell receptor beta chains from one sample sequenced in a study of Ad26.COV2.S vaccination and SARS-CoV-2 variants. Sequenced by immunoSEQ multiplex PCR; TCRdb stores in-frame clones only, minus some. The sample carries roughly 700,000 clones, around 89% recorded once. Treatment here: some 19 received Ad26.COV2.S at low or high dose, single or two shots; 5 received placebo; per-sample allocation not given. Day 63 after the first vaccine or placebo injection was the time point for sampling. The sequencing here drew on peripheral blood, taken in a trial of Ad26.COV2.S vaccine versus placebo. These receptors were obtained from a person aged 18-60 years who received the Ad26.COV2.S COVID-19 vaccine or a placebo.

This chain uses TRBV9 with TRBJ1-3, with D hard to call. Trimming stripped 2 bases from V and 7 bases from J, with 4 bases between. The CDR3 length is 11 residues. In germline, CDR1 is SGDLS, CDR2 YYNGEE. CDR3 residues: CASSVRNTIYF. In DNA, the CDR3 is TGTGCCAGCAGCGTCCGGAACACCATATATTTT.

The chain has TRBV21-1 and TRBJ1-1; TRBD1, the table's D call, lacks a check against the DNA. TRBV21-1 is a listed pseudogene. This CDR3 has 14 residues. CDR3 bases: TGTGCCAGCAGCACCCGACAGGGGAGAACTGAAGCTTTCTTT. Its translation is CASSTRQGRTEAFF.

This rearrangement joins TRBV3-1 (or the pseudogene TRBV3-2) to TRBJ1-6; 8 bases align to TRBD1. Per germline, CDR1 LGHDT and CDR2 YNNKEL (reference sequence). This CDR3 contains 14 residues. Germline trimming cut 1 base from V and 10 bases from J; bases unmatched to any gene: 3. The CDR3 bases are TGTGCCAGCAGCCAAGTTCGACAGGGGTCACCCCTCCACTTT. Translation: CASSQVRQGSPLHF.

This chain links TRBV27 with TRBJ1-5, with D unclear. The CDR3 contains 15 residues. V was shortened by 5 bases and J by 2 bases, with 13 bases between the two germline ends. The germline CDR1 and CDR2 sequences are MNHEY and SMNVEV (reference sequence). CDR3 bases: TGTGCCAGCAGTGCCCGGGATTCTGGCAATCAGCCCCAGCATTTT. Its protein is CASSARDSGNQPQHF.

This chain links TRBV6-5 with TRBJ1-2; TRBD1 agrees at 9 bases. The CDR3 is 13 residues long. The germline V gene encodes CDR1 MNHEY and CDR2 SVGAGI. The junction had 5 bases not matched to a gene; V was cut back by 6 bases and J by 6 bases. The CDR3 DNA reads TGTGCCAGCAGACCCCGGGACAGGGATGGCTACACCTTC. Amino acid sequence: CASRPRDRDGYTF.

The CDR3 DNA sequence: TGTGCCAGCAGCTTATTTTCAGGGGGCACTGAAGCTTTCTTT. Encoded protein: CASSLFSGGTEAFF. V usage is TRBV7-3 and J usage is TRBJ1-1, with TRBD1 matching 7 bases. The CDR3 spans 14 residues. Germline V CDR1 and CDR2: SGHTA, FQGTGA. J gave up 4 bases and V 2 bases, and 4 bases lay outside the gene matches.

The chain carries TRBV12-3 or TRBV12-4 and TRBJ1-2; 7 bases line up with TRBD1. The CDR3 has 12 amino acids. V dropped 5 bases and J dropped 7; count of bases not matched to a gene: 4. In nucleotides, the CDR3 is TGTGCCAGCAGTCAGGGGGTGGGTGGCTACACCTTC. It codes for CASSQGVGGYTF.

The CDR3 region has the DNA TGTGCCAGTAGTCCTCACCGACAGGGGACGAACACTGAAGCTTTCTTT. Translated: CASSPHRQGTNTEAFF. The chain employs TRBV19 and TRBJ1-1, with 8 bases aligning to TRBD1. The germline V gene has CDR1 LNHDA and CDR2 SQIVND (reference sequence). With V trimmed by 5 bases and J by 1 base, 9 bases remained unmatched. The CDR3 sequence is 16 residues long.

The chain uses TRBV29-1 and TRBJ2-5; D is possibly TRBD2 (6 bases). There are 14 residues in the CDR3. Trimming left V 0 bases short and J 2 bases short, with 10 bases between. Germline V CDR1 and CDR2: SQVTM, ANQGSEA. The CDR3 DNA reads TGCAGCGTTGAAGATCGGGGAGGACAAGAGACCCAGTACTTC. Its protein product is CSVEDRGGQETQYF.

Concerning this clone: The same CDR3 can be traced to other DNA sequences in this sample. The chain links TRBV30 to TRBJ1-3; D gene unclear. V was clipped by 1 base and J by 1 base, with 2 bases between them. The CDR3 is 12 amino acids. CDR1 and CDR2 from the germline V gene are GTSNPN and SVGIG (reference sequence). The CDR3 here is CAWSGSGNTIYF. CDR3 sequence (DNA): TGTGCCTGGAGTGGTTCTGGAAACACCATATATTTT.

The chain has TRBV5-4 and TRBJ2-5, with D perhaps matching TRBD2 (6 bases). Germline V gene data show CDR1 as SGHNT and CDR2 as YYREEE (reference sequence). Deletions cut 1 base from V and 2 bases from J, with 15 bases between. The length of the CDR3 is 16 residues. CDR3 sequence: CASSLSLGAGQETQYF. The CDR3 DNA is TGTGCCAGCAGCTTGTCTCTGGGTGCGGGACAAGAGACCCAGTACTTC.

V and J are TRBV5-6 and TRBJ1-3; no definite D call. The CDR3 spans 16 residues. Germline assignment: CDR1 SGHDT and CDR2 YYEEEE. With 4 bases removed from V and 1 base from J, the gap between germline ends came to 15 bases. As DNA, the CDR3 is TGTGCCAGCAGCCTGCTTGGCAGCCAGTCTGGAAACACCATATATTTT. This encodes CASSLLGSQSGNTIYF.

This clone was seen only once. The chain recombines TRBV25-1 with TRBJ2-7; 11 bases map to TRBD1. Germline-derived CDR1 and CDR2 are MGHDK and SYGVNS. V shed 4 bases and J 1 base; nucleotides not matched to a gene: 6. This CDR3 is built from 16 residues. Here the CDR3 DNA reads TGTGCCAGCAGTGCGGGCGGGACAGGGGGGTCCTACGAGCAGTACTTC. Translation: CASSAGGTGGSYEQYF.

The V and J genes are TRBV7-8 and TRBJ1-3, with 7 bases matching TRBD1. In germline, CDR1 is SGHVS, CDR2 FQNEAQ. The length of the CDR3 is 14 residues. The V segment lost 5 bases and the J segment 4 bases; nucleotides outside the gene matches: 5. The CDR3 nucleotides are TGTGCCAGCAGCCGACAGGGATTAGGAAACACCATATATTTT. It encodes CASSRQGLGNTIYF.

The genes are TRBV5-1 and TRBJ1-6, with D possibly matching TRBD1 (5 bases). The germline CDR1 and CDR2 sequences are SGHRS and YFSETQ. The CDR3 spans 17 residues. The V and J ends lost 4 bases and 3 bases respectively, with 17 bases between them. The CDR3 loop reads CASSQLFQGGYNSPLHF. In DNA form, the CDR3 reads TGCGCCAGCAGCCAGCTATTTCAGGGTGGCTATAATTCACCCCTCCACTTT.

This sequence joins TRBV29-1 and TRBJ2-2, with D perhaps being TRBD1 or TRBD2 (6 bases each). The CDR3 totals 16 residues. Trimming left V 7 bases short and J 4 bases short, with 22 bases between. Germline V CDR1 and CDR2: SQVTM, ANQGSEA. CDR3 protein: CSAILRGQFVTGELFF. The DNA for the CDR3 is TGCAGCGCCATCCTACGGGGGCAATTTGTCACCGGGGAGCTGTTTTTT.

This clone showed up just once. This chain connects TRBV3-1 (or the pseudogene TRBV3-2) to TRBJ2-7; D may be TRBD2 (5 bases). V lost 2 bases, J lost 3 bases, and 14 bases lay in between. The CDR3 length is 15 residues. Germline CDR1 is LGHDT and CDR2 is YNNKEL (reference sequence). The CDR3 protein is CASSQTSDFDYEQYF. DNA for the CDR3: TGTGCCAGCAGCCAAACTTCGGACTTCGACTACGAGCAGTACTTC.